This TCR beta chain was sequenced for a study of blood T cells in healthy people across ages. Study background: In model experiments, template switching was able to capture about one barcoded beta molecule for every two T cells that were present.

CDR1 MDHEN and CDR2 SYDVKM come from the germline V gene. CDR3 size: 15 residues. V was shortened by 0 bases and J by 7 bases, with 13 bases between the two germline ends. Sample-barcoded 5' priming and a J-beta primer mix drove a second PCR of roughly 6 to 12 cycles. A single record per CDR3 protein comes from TCRdb applying MiXCR to the 5' RACE reads. The sample contains around 2 million distinct CDR3 sequences, 35% to 50% of which appear only once. The sequence was obtained from a human donor in good health. The rearrangement uses TRBV28 and TRBJ2-1, with D perhaps assigned TRBD1 or TRBD2 (6 bases each). Sequences were obtained from blood. CDR3 in amino acids: CASSLCGQGRNEQFF. The CDR3 bases are TGTGCCAGCAGTTTATGCGGGCAGGGGAGGAATGAGCAGTTCTTC.